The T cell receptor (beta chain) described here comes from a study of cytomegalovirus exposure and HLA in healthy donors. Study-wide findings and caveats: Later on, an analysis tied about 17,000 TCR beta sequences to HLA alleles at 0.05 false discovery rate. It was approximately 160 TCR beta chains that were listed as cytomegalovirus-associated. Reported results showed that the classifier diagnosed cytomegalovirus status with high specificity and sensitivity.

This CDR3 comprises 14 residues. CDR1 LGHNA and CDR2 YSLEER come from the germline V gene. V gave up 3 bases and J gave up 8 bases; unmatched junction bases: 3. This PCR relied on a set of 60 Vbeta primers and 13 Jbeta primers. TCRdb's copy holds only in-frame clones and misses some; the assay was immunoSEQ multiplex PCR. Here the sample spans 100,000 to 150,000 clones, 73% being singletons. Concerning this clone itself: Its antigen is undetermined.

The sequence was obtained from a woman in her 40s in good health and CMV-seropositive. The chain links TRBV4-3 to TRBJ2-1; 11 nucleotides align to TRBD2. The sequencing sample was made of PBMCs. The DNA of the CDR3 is TGCGCCAGCAGCCAGCGACTAGCGGGATATGAGCAGTTCTTC. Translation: CASSQRLAGYEQFF.